The 30 T cell receptor beta chains below were found in one sample sequenced in a study of blood T cell repertoires in COVID-19. The protocol was immunoSEQ multiplex PCR, while the TCRdb copy is restricted to in-frame clones and leaves out a portion. The data show some 160,000 clones, more than 65% seen once. Input material: peripheral blood. All receptors derive from a man in his 70s with active or convalescent COVID-19.

The genes are TRBV15 and TRBJ2-1; D might be TRBD1 (5 bases). This CDR3 is built from 15 residues. Trimming took off 1 base at V and 8 bases at J, with 15 bases between the two ends. Germline CDR1 and CDR2: LNHNV and YYDKDF (reference sequence). Written as DNA, the CDR3 is TGTGCCACCAGCAGAGTCGAGACAGTGCGTTATGAGCAGTTCTTC. It specifies CATSRVETVRYEQFF.

The V gene is TRBV11-2, the J gene TRBJ1-3; tentative D call: TRBD1 (5 bases). CDR3 length: 18 residues. The germline V gene has CDR1 SGHAT and CDR2 FQNNGV. V was trimmed by 2 bases and J by 0 bases, leaving 17 bases between them. This CDR3 is CASSLPPQGGSSGNTIYF. The CDR3 bases are TGTGCCAGCAGCTTACCCCCGCAGGGAGGGAGCTCTGGAAACACCATATATTTT.

CDR3 DNA: TGTGCCAGCAGCCCTTGGGGGGCTAGCGGGAGTAATGAGCAGTTCTTC. This codes for CASSPWGASGSNEQFF. The chain is built from TRBV25-1 and TRBJ2-1; 10 bases match TRBD2. The junction had 12 bases not matched to a gene; V was cut back by 6 bases and J by 7 bases. The V gene's germline CDR1 is MGHDK and CDR2 SYGVNS. CDR3 size: 16 residues. The variable domain in full, with the rest retrieved from reference TRBV25-1 and TRBJ2-1, is EADIYQTPRYLVIGTGKKITLECSQTMGHDKMYWYQQDPGMELHLIHYSYGVNSTEKGDLSSESTVSRIRTEHFPLTLESARPSHTSQYLCASSPWGASGSNEQFFGPGTRLTVL.

The genes are TRBV2 and TRBJ2-1, with 7 bases that match TRBD2. The CDR3 is made up of 12 amino acids. Germline lookup yields CDR1 SNHLY and CDR2 FYNNEI. For the CDR3, the DNA is TGTGCAAGCGGGCGGGAGAATAATGAGCAGTTCTTC. As protein: CASGRENNEQFF.

The genes are TRBV9 and TRBJ2-5, with a weak D call TRBD2 (10 bases). CDR3 length: 16 residues. The germline V gene has CDR1 SGDLS and CDR2 YYNGEE. V was clipped by 2 bases and J by 5 bases, with 19 bases between them. The DNA for the CDR3 is TGTGCCAGCAGCGTGGGAACTAGCGGGACAGGGGAGACCCAGTACTTC. Encoded protein: CASSVGTSGTGETQYF.

This chain connects TRBV27 to TRBJ2-3; TRBD2 aligns across 10 bases. Losses at the gene ends were 8 bases for V and 7 bases for J; bases not matched to a gene: 6. Germline CDR1 MNHEY, CDR2 SMNVEV (reference sequence). CDR3 length: 13 amino acids. The CDR3 DNA sequence: TGTGCCAGCCAGAAGCGGGGGGGCCATACGCAGTATTTT. Translating gives CASQKRGGHTQYF.

The chain carries TRBV28 and TRBJ1-5; D gene uncertain. Trimming cost V 6 bases and J 3 bases, with 12 bases left between them. Germline V CDR1 and CDR2: MDHEN, SYDVKM. CDR3 length: 14 amino acids. Written as DNA, the CDR3 is TGTGCCAGCAGAGCGTCTGGTTTCAATCAGCCCCAGCATTTT. It is translated as CASRASGFNQPQHF.

As DNA, the CDR3 is TGCGCCAGCAGCCTCGGGACTTTCACAGATACGCAGTATTTT. Translating gives CASSLGTFTDTQYF. The chain joins TRBV5-1 to TRBJ2-3; D may be TRBD2 (6 bases). The CDR3 extends over 14 amino acids. Trimming shortened V by 4 bases and J by 2 bases, and 11 bases separated the two germline ends. Germline assignment: CDR1 SGHRS and CDR2 YFSETQ. The full variable domain, its missing parts supplied by reference TRBV5-1 and TRBJ2-3, is KAGVTQTPRYLIKTRGQQVTLSCSPISGHRSVSWYQQTPGQGLQFLFEYFSETQRNKGNFPGRFSGRQFSNSRSEMNVSTLELGDSALYLCASSLGTFTDTQYFGPGTRLTVL.

The CDR3 reads CASTTAGPYGYTF. CDR3 nucleotide sequence: TGTGCCAGCACCACCGCGGGGCCCTATGGCTACACCTTC. The J gene is TRBJ1-2, the V gene TRBV6-5; tentative D call: TRBD1 (5 bases). Looked up from germline, CDR1 is MNHEY and CDR2 is SVGAGI. The V end was cut by 7 bases, the J end by 4 bases, with 13 bases between. The CDR3 is 13 amino acids.

The rearrangement uses TRBV19 and TRBJ1-1, with 9 bases lining up with TRBD1. Germline values: CDR1 LNHDA, CDR2 SQIVND (reference sequence). V lost 7 bases and J lost 5; bases outside the gene matches: 11. The CDR3 sequence is 15 residues long. CDR3 DNA: TGTGCCAGTACCGGGACAGGGAGGTGGGAAACTGAAGCTTTCTTT. Residues: CASTGTGRWETEAFF.

This chain joins TRBV5-1 and TRBJ2-3, with D possibly matching TRBD2 (6 bases). Deletions cut 7 bases from V and 2 bases from J, with 14 bases between. The CDR3 is 14 residues long. Germline CDR1 and CDR2: SGHRS and YFSETQ. The CDR3 protein is CASAMGLLTDTQYF. DNA for the CDR3: TGCGCCAGCGCGATGGGACTCCTCACAGATACGCAGTATTTT.

V gene TRBV5-1 combines with J gene TRBJ2-1; 9 bases line up with TRBD2. Germline CDR1 and CDR2: SGHRS and YFSETQ. V lost 2 bases, J lost 5 bases, and 5 bases stayed unmatched. The CDR3 loop spans 15 amino acids. The CDR3 DNA is TGCGCCAGCAGCTTAGCGGGGGGCCTAAACAATGAGCAGTTCTTC. This codes for CASSLAGGLNNEQFF.

The chain uses TRBV15 and TRBJ1-4; 7 bases map to TRBD1. V shed 3 bases, J shed 2 bases, and the junction held 6 bases outside the gene matches. This CDR3 spans 16 amino acids. Germline CDR1 is LNHNV and CDR2 is YYDKDF (reference sequence). The CDR3 loop is CATSSFSRGTNEKLFF. CDR3 nucleotides: TGTGCCACCAGCAGTTTCTCCAGGGGGACTAATGAAAAACTGTTTTTT.

The J gene is TRBJ2-7, the V gene TRBV20-1, with D uncertain. With 3 bases removed from V and 1 base from J, the gap between germline ends came to 4 bases. There are 11 residues in the CDR3. Per the germline V gene, CDR1 is DFQATT and CDR2 is SNEGSKA (reference sequence). The CDR3 DNA reads TGCAGTGCTAGTGCTTCCTACGAGCAGTACTTC. This sequence encodes CSASASYEQYF.

This clone was counted a few times. The chain employs TRBV5-1 and TRBJ1-4; D possibly corresponds to TRBD1 (5 bases). Germline V lookup: CDR1 SGHRS, CDR2 YFSETQ. Trimming left V 5 bases short and J 4 bases short, with 12 bases between. This CDR3 has 14 amino acids. The CDR3 loop reads CASRRDGGNEKLFF. The CDR3, as DNA: TGCGCCAGCAGGCGGGACGGCGGTAATGAAAAACTGTTTTTT.

This sequence joins TRBV18 and TRBJ1-5, with 10 positions matching TRBD1. V shed 3 bases and J 5 bases; nucleotides not matched to a gene: 4. Per germline, CDR1 KGHSH and CDR2 LQKENI. The CDR3 sequence is 15 residues long. The CDR3, as DNA: TGTGCCAGCTCACCTAAGACAGGGGGCGATCAGCCCCAGCATTTT. It codes for CASSPKTGGDQPQHF.

The genes are TRBV4-3 and TRBJ1-4; D is unclear. CDR1 is LGHNA and CDR2 is YSLEER in the germline V gene. Trimming pared 4 bases from V and 2 bases from J, leaving 8 bases between. The CDR3 totals 14 residues. The CDR3 here is CASSPGPTNEKLFF. Written as DNA, the CDR3 is TGCGCCAGCAGCCCTGGGCCGACTAATGAAAAACTGTTTTTT.

The V call is TRBV5-6, the J call TRBJ1-4; 8 positions match TRBD1. With 4 bases clipped from V and 8 bases from J, the junction kept 7 bases outside the gene matches. The CDR3 totals 14 residues. CDR1 and CDR2 (germline): SGHDT, YYEEEE. The CDR3 DNA reads as TGTGCCAGCAGCAAGGACAGGGTTGGGGAAAAACTGTTTTTT. Translated, it gives CASSKDRVGEKLFF.

The CDR3 bases are TGCGCCAGCAGCCAGGGTCGGGGATACCAAGAGACCCAGTACTTC. It yields the protein CASSQGRGYQETQYF. This chain connects TRBV4-1 to TRBJ2-5; D may be TRBD2 (5 bases). The CDR3 has 15 residues. Deletions cut 3 bases from V and 0 bases from J, with 11 bases between. Germline V gene data show CDR1 as MGHRA and CDR2 as YSYEKL.

The gene calls are TRBV7-3 and TRBJ1-1, with TRBD1 identical over 8 bases. CDR1 SGHTA and CDR2 FQGTGA come from the germline V gene. The CDR3 contains 14 residues. With 4 bases clipped from V and 5 bases from J, the junction kept 6 bases outside the gene matches. The CDR3 DNA reads TGTGCCAGCAGCTCCAGGACAGGGAAAACTGAAGCTTTCTTT. Amino acids: CASSSRTGKTEAFF. The full variable domain, rest sourced from reference TRBV7-3 and TRBJ1-1, is GAGVSQTPSNKVTEKGKYVELRCDPISGHTALYWYRQSLGQGPEFLIYFQGTGAADDSGLPNDRFFAVRPEGSVSTLKIQRTERGDSAVYLCASSSRTGKTEAFFGQGTRLTVV.

The chain employs TRBV4-1 and TRBJ2-7; D possibly corresponds to TRBD1 (6 bases). Trimming left V 1 base short and J 0 bases short, with 13 bases between. Germline CDR1 is MGHRA and CDR2 is YSYEKL. This CDR3 has 16 residues. CDR3 sequence (DNA): TGCGCCAGCAGCCAAGGGGCCCGACAGGTCTCCTACGAGCAGTACTTC. It yields the protein CASSQGARQVSYEQYF.

This chain uses TRBV18 with TRBJ2-3; a weak D match, TRBD1 (7 bases). V was pared by 0 bases and J by 5 bases, with 15 bases between. Germline V lookup: CDR1 KGHSH, CDR2 LQKENI. This CDR3 is 16 amino acids long. The CDR3 spells CASSPPVRGVEDTQYF. CDR3 DNA sequence: TGTGCCAGCTCACCACCGGTCAGGGGGGTAGAAGATACGCAGTATTTT. Full variable domain (remainder filled in from reference TRBV18 and TRBJ2-3): NAGVMQNPRHLVRRRGQEARLRCSPMKGHSHVYWYRQLPEEGLKFMVYLQKENIIDESGMPKERFSAEFPKEGPSILRIQQVVRGDSAAYFCASSPPVRGVEDTQYFGPGTRLTVL.

This chain uses TRBV5-1 with TRBJ2-7; D is uncertain. The V gene lost 1 base and the J gene lost 0 bases, with 8 bases spanning the gap. The germline gives CDR1 SGHRS, CDR2 YFSETQ. CDR3 size: 14 residues. This CDR3 reads CASSLTPGSYEQYF. DNA for the CDR3: TGCGCCAGCAGCTTGACTCCGGGCTCCTACGAGCAGTACTTC.

This chain links TRBV29-1 with TRBJ2-7; 7 nucleotides line up with TRBD1. V gave up 1 base and J gave up 0 bases; unmatched junction bases: 3. The CDR3 sequence is 14 residues long. Germline CDR1 and CDR2: SQVTM and ANQGSEA. The CDR3 region is CSVEVTGSSYEQYF. The CDR3 coding sequence is TGCAGCGTTGAAGTGACAGGGAGCTCCTACGAGCAGTACTTC.

In this sample, this clone turned up once. The V and J genes are TRBV19 and TRBJ2-7; 10 bases match TRBD2. Germline CDR1 LNHDA, CDR2 SQIVND (reference sequence). J was trimmed by 4 bases and V by 3 bases; bases with no gene match: 6. The CDR3 totals 15 residues. In DNA, the CDR3 is TGTGCCAGTAGTATGGTAGCGGGAGGAGTTTACGAGCAGTACTTC. It is translated as CASSMVAGGVYEQYF.

The J gene is TRBJ1-5, the V gene TRBV19; D might be TRBD1 (5 bases). The CDR3 runs to 15 residues. Germline V gene sequence: CDR1 LNHDA, CDR2 SQIVND (reference sequence). V was pared by 6 bases and J by 1 base, with 13 bases between. CDR3 nucleotides: TGTGCCAGTAGCGGGGGACGGCGGAGCAATCAGCCCCAGCATTTT. Translating gives CASSGGRRSNQPQHF.

The chain combines TRBV5-4 with TRBJ2-7; D may be TRBD2 (5 bases). Trimming shortened V by 4 bases and J by 3 bases, and 14 bases separated the two germline ends. The CDR3 is 14 amino acids. Germline CDR1 SGHNT, CDR2 YYREEE (reference sequence). This CDR3 reads CASSDYRILYEQYF. DNA for the CDR3: TGTGCCAGCAGCGACTACCGAATCCTCTACGAGCAGTACTTC.

The rearrangement links TRBV11-2 to TRBJ1-2, with 10 bases matching TRBD1. Germline values: CDR1 SGHAT, CDR2 FQNNGV. The length of the CDR3 is 14 residues. V dropped 0 bases and J dropped 6; count of bases not matched to a gene: 1. The CDR3 DNA follows: TGTGCCAGCAGCTTAGAGGGACAGGGGAATGGCTACACCTTC. Translation gives CASSLEGQGNGYTF.

The chain recombines TRBV29-1 with TRBJ1-1; D gene uncertain. The V gene's germline CDR1 is SQVTM and CDR2 ANQGSEA. V was clipped by 7 bases and J by 5 bases, with 11 bases between them. The CDR3 sequence is 11 residues long. CDR3 sequence: CSERTGTEAFF. Here the CDR3 DNA reads TGCAGCGAAAGGACGGGGACTGAAGCTTTCTTT.

This chain connects TRBV18 to TRBJ2-7; TRBD1 agrees at 9 bases. With V trimmed by 0 bases and J by 0 bases, 0 bases remained unmatched. This CDR3 spans 15 amino acids. CDR1 and CDR2 from the germline V gene are KGHSH and LQKENI. Here the CDR3 reads CASSPPDRGSYEQYF. CDR3 sequence (DNA): TGTGCCAGCTCACCACCGGACAGGGGCTCCTACGAGCAGTACTTC. Complete variable domain (other parts from reference TRBV18 and TRBJ2-7): NAGVMQNPRHLVRRRGQEARLRCSPMKGHSHVYWYRQLPEEGLKFMVYLQKENIIDESGMPKERFSAEFPKEGPSILRIQQVVRGDSAAYFCASSPPDRGSYEQYFGPGTRLTVT.